This TCR beta chain was documented in a study of blood T cell repertoires in COVID-19. Clones were sequenced by immunoSEQ multiplex PCR, and TCRdb holds only the in-frame ones, with some missing. This sample has 370,000 or so clones; about 87% occur once, and the top ten carry 1% to 1.5%. V was trimmed by 2 bases and J by 1 base, leaving 20 bases between them. The CDR3 is 18 amino acids. Germline CDR1 SGHVS, CDR2 FQNEAQ. Sequencing was carried out using PBMCs or T cells enriched from blood (not recorded which). The receptor was isolated from a man younger than 40 who had recovered from COVID-19. V usage is TRBV7-8 and J usage is TRBJ1-1, with a tentative D call TRBD1 (6 bases). CDR3 in DNA: TGTGCCAGCAGCTTATCATCTGGGGGCGGAAGAAGGAACACTGAAGCTTTCTTT. Translating gives CASSLSSGGGRRNTEAFF.